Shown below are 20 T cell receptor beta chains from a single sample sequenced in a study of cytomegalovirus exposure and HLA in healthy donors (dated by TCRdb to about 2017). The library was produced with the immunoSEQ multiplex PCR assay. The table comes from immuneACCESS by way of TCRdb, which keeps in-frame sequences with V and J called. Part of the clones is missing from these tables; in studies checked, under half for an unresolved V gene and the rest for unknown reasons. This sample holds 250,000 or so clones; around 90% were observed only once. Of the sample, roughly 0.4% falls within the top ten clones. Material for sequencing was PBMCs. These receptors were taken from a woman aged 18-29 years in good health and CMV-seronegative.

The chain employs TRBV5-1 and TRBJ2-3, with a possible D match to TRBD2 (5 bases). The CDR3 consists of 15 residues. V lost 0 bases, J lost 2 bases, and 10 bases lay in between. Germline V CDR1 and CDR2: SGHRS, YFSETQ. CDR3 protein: CASSLDTSPTDTQYF. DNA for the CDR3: TGCGCCAGCAGCTTGGACACTAGTCCCACAGATACGCAGTATTTT.

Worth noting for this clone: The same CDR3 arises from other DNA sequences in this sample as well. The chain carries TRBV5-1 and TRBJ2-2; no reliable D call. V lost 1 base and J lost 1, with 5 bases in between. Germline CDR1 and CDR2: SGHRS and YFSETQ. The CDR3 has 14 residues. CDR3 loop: CASSLTVNTGELFF. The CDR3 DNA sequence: TGCGCCAGCAGCTTGACGGTGAACACCGGGGAGCTGTTTTTT.

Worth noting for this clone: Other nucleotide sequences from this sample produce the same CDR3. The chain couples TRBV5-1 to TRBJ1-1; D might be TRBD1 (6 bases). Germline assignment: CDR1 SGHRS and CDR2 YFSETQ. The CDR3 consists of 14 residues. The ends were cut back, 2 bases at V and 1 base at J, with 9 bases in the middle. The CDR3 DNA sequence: TGCGCCAGCAGCTTTGAGACAGGGAACACTGAAGCTTTCTTT. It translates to CASSFETGNTEAFF.

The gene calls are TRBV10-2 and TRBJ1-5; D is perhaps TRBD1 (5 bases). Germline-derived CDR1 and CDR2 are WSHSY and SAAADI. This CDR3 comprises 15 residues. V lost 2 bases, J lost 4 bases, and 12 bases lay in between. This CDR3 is CASSEKGQTNQPQHF. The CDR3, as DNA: TGCGCCAGCAGTGAGAAGGGGCAGACGAATCAGCCCCAGCATTTT.

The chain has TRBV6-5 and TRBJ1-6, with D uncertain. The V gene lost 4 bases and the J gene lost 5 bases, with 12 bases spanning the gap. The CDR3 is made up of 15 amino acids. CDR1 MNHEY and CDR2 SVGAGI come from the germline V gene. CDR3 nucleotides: TGTGCCAGCAGTTCCGTTGAGAGAGATAATTCACCCCTCCACTTT. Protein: CASSSVERDNSPLHF.

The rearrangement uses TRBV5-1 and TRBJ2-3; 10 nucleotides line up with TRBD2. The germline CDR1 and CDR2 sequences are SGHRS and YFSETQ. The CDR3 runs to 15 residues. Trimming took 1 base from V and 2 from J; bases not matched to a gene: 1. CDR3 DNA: TGCGCCAGCAGCTTGCTAGCGGGGGTCACAGATACGCAGTATTTT. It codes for CASSLLAGVTDTQYF.

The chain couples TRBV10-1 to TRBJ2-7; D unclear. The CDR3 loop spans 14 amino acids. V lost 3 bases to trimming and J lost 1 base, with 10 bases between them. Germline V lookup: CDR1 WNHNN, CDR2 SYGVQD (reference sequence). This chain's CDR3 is CASSDPGRSYEQYF. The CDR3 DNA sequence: TGCGCCAGCAGTGACCCAGGTAGATCCTACGAGCAGTACTTC.

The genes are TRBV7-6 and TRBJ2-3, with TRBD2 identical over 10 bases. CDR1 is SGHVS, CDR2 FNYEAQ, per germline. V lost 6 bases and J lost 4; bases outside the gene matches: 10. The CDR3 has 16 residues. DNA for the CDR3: TGTGCCAGCAGGCGAAATAGCGGGGGGACCCCAGATACGCAGTATTTT. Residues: CASRRNSGGTPDTQYF. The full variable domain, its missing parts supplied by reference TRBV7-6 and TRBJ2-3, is GAGVSQSPRYKVTKRGQDVALRCDPISGHVSLYWYRQALGQGPEFLTYFNYEAQQDKSGLPNDRFSAERPEGSISTLTIQRTEQRDSAMYRCASRRNSGGTPDTQYFGPGTRLTVL.

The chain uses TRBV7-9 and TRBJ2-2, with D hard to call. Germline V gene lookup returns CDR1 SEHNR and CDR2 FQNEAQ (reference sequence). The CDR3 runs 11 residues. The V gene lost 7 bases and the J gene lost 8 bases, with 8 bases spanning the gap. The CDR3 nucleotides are TGTGCCAGCACTGAGGCGGGGGAGCTGTTTTTT. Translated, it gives CASTEAGELFF.

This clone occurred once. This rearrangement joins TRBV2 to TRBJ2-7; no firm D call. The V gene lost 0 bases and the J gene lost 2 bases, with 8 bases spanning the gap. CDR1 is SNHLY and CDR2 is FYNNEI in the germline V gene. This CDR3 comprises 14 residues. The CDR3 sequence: CASSEARLTYEQYF. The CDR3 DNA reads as TGTGCCAGCAGTGAAGCGCGGCTTACCTACGAGCAGTACTTC. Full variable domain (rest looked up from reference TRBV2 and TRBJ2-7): EPEVTQTPSHQVTQMGQEVILRCVPISNHLYFYWYRQILGQKVEFLVSFYNNEISEKSEIFDDQFSVERPDGSNFTLKIRSTKLEDSAMYFCASSEARLTYEQYFGPGTRLTVT.

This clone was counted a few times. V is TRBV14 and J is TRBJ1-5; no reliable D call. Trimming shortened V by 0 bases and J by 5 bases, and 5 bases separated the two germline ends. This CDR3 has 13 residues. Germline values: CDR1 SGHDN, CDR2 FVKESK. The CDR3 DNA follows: TGTGCCAGCAGCCAAGATCCTTATCAGCCCCAGCATTTT. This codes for CASSQDPYQPQHF.

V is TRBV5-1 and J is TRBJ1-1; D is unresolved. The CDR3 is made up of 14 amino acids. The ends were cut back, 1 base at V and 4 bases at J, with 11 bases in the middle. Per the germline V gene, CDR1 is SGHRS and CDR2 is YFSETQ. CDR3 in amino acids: CASSLSTDTTEAFF. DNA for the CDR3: TGCGCCAGCAGCTTGTCCACAGATACCACTGAAGCTTTCTTT.

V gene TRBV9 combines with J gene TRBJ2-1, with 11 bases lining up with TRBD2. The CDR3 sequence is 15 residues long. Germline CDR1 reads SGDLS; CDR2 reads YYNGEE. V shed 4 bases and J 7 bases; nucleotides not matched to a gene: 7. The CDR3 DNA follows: TGTGCCAGCAGCAGACTAGCGGGGTGGTCTAATGAGCAGTTCTTC. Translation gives CASSRLAGWSNEQFF. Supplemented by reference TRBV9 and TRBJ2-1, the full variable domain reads DSGVTQTPKHLITATGQRVTLRCSPRSGDLSVYWYQQSLDQGLQFLIQYYNGEERAKGNILERFSAQQFPDLHSELNLSSLELGDSALYFCASSRLAGWSNEQFFGPGTRLTVL.

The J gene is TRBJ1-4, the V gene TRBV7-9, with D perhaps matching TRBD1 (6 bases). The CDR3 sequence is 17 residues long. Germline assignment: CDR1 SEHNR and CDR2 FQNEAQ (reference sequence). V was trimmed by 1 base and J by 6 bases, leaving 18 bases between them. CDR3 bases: TGTGCCAGCAGCTTAGGGCCAGGGGTTTTAGGATATGAAAAACTGTTTTTT. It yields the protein CASSLGPGVLGYEKLFF.

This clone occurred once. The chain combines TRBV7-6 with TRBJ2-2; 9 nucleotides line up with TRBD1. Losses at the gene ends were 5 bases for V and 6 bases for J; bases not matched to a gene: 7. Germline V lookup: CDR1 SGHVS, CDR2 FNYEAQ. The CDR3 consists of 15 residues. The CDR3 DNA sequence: TGTGCCAGCAGCCGAACAGGGGGCAGCCCCGGGGAGCTGTTTTTT. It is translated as CASSRTGGSPGELFF.

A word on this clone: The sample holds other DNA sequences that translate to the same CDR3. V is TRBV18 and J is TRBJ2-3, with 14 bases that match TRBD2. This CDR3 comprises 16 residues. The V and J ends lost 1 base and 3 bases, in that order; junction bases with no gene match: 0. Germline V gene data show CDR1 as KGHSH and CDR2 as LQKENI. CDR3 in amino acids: CASSPRTSGGTDTQYF. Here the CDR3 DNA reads TGTGCCAGCTCACCACGGACTAGCGGGGGGACAGATACGCAGTATTTT. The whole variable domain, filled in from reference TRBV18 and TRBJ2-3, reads NAGVMQNPRHLVRRRGQEARLRCSPMKGHSHVYWYRQLPEEGLKFMVYLQKENIIDESGMPKERFSAEFPKEGPSILRIQQVVRGDSAAYFCASSPRTSGGTDTQYFGPGTRLTVL.

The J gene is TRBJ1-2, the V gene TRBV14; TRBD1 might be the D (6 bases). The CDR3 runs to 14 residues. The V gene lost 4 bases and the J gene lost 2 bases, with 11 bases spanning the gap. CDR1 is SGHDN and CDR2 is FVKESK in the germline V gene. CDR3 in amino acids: CASSRTALNYGYTF. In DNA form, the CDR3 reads TGTGCCAGCAGCCGGACAGCTTTAAACTATGGCTACACCTTC.

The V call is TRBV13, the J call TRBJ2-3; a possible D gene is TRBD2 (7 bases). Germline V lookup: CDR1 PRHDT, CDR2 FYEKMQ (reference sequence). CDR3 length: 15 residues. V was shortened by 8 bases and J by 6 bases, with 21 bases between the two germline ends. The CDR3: CASPLSRGAMDTQYF. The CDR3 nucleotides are TGTGCCAGCCCCCTTTCCCGGGGGGCGATGGATACGCAGTATTTT.

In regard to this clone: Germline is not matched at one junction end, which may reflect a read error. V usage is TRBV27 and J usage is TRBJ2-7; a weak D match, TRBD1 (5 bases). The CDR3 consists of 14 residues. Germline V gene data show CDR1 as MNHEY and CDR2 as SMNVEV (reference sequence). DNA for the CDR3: TGTGCCAGCAGAATAGGGATTACCGACAGCACCTACTTCTTC. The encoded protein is CASRIGITDSTYFF.

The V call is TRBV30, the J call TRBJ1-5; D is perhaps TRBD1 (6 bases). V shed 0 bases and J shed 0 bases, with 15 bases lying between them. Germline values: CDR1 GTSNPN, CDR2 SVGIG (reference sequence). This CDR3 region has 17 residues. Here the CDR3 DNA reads TGTGCCTGGAGTGTTCCCCACACGACAGGTAGCAATCAGCCCCAGCATTTT. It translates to CAWSVPHTTGSNQPQHF.